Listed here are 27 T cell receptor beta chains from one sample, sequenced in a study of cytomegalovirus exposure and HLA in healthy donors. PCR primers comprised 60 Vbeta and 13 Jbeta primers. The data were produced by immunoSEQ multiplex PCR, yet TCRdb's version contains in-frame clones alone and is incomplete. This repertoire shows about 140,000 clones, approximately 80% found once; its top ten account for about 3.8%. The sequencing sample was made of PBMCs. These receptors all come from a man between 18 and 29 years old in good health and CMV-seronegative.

The CDR3 sequence is CASSLPGTGGMEQETQYF. As DNA, the CDR3 is TGTGCCAGCAGCTTGCCGGGGACAGGGGGCATGGAACAAGAGACCCAGTACTTC. The J gene is TRBJ2-5, the V gene TRBV5-8, with 12 bases lining up with TRBD1. The CDR3 has 18 residues. Germline V gene lookup returns CDR1 SGHTS and CDR2 YDEGEE. V lost 1 base to trimming and J lost 2 bases; unmatched junction nucleotides: 9.

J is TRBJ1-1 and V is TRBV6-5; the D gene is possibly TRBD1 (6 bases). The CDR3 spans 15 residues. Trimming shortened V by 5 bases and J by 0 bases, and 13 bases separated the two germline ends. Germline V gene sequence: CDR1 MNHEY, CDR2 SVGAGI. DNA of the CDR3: TGTGCCAGCAGTCTCAGGGGCCTTTTGAACACTGAAGCTTTCTTT. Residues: CASSLRGLLNTEAFF.

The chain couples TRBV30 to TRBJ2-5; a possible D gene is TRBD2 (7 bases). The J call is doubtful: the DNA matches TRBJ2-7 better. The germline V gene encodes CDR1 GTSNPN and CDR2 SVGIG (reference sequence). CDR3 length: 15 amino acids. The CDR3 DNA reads TGTGCCTGGGGGAATAAGGGAGGGGGAGGGTACGAGCAGTACTTC. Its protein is CAWGNKGGGGYEQYF.

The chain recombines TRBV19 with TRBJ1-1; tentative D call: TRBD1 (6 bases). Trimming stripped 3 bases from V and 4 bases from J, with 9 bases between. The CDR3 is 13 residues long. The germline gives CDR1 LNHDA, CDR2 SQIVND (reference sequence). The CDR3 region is CASSIEGGTEAFF. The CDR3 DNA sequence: TGTGCCAGTAGTATCGAAGGGGGCACTGAAGCTTTCTTT.

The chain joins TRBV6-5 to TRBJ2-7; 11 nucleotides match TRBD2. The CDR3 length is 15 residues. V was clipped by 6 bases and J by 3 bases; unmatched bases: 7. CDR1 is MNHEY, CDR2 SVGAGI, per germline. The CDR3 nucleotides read TGTGCCAGCAGCGCTACTAGCGGGGGATTCTACGAGCAGTACTTC. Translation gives CASSATSGGFYEQYF.

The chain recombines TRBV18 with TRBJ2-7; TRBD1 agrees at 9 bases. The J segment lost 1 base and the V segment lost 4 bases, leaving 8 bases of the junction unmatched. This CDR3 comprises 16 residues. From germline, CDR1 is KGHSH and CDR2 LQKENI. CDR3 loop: CASSQQSGTGSYEQYF. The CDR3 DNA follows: TGTGCCAGCTCACAACAGTCCGGGACAGGGTCCTACGAGCAGTACTTC.

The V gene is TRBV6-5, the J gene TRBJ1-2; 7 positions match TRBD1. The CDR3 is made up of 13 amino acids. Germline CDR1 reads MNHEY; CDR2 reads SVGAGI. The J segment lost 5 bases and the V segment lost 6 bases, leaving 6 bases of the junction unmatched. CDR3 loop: CASSGDRAYGYTF. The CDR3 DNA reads TGTGCCAGCAGCGGGGACAGAGCTTATGGCTACACCTTC.

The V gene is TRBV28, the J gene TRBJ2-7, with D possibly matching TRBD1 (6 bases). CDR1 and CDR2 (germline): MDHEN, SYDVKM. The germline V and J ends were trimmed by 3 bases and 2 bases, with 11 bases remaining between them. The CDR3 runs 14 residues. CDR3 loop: CASSLGASTYEQYF. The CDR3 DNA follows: TGTGCCAGCAGTTTGGGGGCTTCCACCTACGAGCAGTACTTC.

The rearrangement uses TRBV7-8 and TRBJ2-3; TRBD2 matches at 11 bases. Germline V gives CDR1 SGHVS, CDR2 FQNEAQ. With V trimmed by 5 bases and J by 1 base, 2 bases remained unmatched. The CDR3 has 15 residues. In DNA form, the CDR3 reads TGTGCCAGCAGCCAGGGACTAGCGGGCACAGATACGCAGTATTTT. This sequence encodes CASSQGLAGTDTQYF.

CDR3 sequence (DNA): TGTGCCACCAGCAGGCGGGGTTTCGGCGGTGAGCAGTTCTTC. Protein product: CATSRRGFGGEQFF. The chain recombines TRBV15 with TRBJ2-1; TRBD2 is a possible D gene (6 bases). Germline CDR1 and CDR2: LNHNV and YYDKDF (reference sequence). This CDR3 has 14 amino acids. With 3 bases removed from V and 9 bases from J, the gap between germline ends came to 15 bases. Full variable domain (rest looked up from reference TRBV15 and TRBJ2-1): DAMVIQNPRYQVTQFGKPVTLSCSQTLNHNVMYWYQQKSSQAPKLLFHYYDKDFNNEADTPDNFQSRRPNTSFCFLDIRSPGLGDTAMYLCATSRRGFGGEQFFGPGTRLTVL.

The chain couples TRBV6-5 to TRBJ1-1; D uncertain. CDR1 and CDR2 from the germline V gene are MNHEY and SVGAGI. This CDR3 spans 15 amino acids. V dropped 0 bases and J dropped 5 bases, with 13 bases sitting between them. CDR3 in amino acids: CASSYSNRGKTEAFF. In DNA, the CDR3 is TGTGCCAGCAGTTACTCGAACCGGGGAAAAACTGAAGCTTTCTTT.

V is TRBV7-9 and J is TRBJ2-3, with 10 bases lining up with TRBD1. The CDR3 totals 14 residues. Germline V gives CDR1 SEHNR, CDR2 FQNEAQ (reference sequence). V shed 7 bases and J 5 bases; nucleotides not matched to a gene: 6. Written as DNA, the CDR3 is TGTGCCAGCACCCGACAGGGGGCCGTAGATACGCAGTATTTT. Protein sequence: CASTRQGAVDTQYF.

The chain's CDR3 is CASSLDLGQDEAFF. The CDR3 DNA reads TGCGCCAGCAGCCTCGACCTGGGACAGGATGAAGCTTTCTTT. The chain recombines TRBV5-1 with TRBJ1-1, with 8 positions matching TRBD1. The CDR3 is 14 residues long. J gave up 7 bases and V 4 bases, and 9 bases lay outside the gene matches. CDR1 SGHRS and CDR2 YFSETQ come from the germline V gene. The whole variable domain, filled in from reference TRBV5-1 and TRBJ1-1, reads KAGVTQTPRYLIKTRGQQVTLSCSPISGHRSVSWYQQTPGQGLQFLFEYFSETQRNKGNFPGRFSGRQFSNSRSEMNVSTLELGDSALYLCASSLDLGQDEAFFGQGTRLTVV.

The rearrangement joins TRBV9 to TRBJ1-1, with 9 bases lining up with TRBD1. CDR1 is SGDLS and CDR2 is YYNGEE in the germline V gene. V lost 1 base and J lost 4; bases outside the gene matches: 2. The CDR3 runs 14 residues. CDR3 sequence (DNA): TGTGCCAGCAGCGTAACGACAGGGGGCACTGAAGCTTTCTTT. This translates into CASSVTTGGTEAFF. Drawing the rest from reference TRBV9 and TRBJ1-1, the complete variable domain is DSGVTQTPKHLITATGQRVTLRCSPRSGDLSVYWYQQSLDQGLQFLIQYYNGEERAKGNILERFSAQQFPDLHSELNLSSLELGDSALYFCASSVTTGGTEAFFGQGTRLTVV.

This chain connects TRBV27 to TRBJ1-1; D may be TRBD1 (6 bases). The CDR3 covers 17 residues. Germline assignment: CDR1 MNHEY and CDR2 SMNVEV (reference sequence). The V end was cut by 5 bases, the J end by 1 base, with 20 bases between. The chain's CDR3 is CASSRQANSLTNTEAFF. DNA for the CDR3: TGTGCCAGCAGTCGACAGGCTAACTCTCTGACGAACACTGAAGCTTTCTTT.

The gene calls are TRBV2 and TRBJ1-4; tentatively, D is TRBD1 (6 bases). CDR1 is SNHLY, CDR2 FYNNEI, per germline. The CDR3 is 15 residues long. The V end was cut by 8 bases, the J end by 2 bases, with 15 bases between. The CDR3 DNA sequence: TGTGCCAGCTACGGACAGTCCCTTACTAATGAAAAACTGTTTTTT. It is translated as CASYGQSLTNEKLFF. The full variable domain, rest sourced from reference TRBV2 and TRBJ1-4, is EPEVTQTPSHQVTQMGQEVILRCVPISNHLYFYWYRQILGQKVEFLVSFYNNEISEKSEIFDDQFSVERPDGSNFTLKIRSTKLEDSAMYFCASYGQSLTNEKLFFGSGTQLSVL.

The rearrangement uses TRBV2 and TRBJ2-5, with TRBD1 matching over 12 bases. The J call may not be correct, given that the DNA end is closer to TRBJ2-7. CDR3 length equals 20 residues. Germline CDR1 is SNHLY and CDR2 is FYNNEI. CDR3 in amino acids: CASTRFLGGDRGRGTYEQYF. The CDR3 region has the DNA TGTGCCAGCACCAGATTTTTGGGGGGGGACAGGGGGCGCGGTACCTACGAGCAGTACTTC.

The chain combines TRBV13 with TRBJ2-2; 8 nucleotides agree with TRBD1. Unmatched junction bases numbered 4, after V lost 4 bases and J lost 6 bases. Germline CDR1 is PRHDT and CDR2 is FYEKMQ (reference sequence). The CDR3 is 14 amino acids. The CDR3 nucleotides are TGTGCCAGCAGCTGGGTACAGGGGGCCGGGGAGCTGTTTTTT. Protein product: CASSWVQGAGELFF.

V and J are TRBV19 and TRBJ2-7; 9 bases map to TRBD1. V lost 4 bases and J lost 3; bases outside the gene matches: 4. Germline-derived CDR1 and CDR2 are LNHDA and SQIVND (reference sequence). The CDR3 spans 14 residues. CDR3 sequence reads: CASSTVGQGYEQYF. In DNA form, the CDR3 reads TGTGCCAGTAGTACCGTGGGACAGGGCTACGAGCAGTACTTC.

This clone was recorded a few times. CDR3 sequence reads: CASSLSGVGLAEMGGEQFF. DNA for the CDR3: TGTGCCAGCAGTTTAAGCGGAGTGGGACTAGCTGAAATGGGAGGTGAGCAGTTCTTC. The chain links TRBV28 to TRBJ2-1, with 9 bases fitting TRBD2. In germline, CDR1 is MDHEN, CDR2 SYDVKM. The CDR3 extends over 19 amino acids. J lost 9 bases, V lost 2 bases, and 20 bases had no gene match. Looking up the rest from reference TRBV28 and TRBJ2-1 gives the full variable domain: DVKVTQSSRYLVKRTGEKVFLECVQDMDHENMFWYRQDPGLGLRLIYFSYDVKMKEKGDIPEGYSVSREKKERFSLILESASTNQTSMYLCASSLSGVGLAEMGGEQFFGPGTRLTVL.

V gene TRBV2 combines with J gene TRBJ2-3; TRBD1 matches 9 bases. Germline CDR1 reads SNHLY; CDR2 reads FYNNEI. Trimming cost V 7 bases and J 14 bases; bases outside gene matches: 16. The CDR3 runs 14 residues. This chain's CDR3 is CASKRDREHPGPYF. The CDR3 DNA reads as TGTGCCAGCAAGCGGGACAGGGAGCATCCTGGGCCGTATTTT.

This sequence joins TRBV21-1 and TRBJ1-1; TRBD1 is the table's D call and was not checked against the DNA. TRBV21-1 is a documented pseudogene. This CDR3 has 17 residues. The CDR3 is CASSTRDRGGGETEAFF. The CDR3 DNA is TGTGCCAGCAGCACCCGGGACAGGGGCGGGGGGGAGACTGAAGCTTTCTTT.

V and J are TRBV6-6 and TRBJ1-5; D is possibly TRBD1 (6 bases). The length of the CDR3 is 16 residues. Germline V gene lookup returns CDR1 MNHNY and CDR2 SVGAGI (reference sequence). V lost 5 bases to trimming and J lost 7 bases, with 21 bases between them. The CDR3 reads CASSQETGIPGQPQHF. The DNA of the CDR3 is TGTGCCAGCAGTCAAGAAACAGGGATACCGGGACAGCCCCAGCATTTT.

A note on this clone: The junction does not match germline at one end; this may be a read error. The CDR3 protein is CSSSQGIAGEYEQYF. CDR3 nucleotide sequence: TGCTCCAGCAGCCAGGGGATAGCGGGGGAGTACGAGCAGTACTTC. The gene calls are TRBV4-1 and TRBJ2-7; TRBD2 matches 9 bases. The CDR3 contains 15 residues. Germline assignment: CDR1 MGHRA and CDR2 YSYEKL.

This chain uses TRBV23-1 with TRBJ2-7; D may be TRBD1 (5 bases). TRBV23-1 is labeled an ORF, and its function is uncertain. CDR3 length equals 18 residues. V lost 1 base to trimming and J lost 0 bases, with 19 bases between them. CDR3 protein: CASSQCPTDVPSSYEQYF. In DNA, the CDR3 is TGCGCCAGCAGTCAATGCCCGACAGACGTCCCGAGCTCCTACGAGCAGTACTTC.

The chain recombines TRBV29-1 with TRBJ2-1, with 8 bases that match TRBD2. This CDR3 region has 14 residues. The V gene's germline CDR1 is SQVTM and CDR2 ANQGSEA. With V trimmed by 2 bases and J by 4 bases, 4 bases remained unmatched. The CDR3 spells CSVETGTRYNEQFF. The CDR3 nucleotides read TGCAGCGTTGAAACCGGGACTAGGTACAATGAGCAGTTCTTC.

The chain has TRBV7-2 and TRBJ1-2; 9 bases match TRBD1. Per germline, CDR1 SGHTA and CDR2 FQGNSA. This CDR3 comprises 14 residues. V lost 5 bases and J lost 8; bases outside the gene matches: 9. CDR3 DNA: TGTGCCAGCAGCCTCGACAGGGGGTCGAACGGCTACACCTTC. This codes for CASSLDRGSNGYTF.